This record looks at one T cell receptor beta chain sequence and its context. Its antigen is unknown. Base-call qualities are not available, and no considerably larger clone is one nucleotide away. From cysteine to phenylalanine, the CDR3 is 13 amino acids long. Only the CDR3 region is kept as DNA, spanning 39 bases read in frame from base 1. The germline V gene yields MNHEY for CDR1 and SVGAGI for CDR2. V trim: 5 bases; J trim: 4 bases; unmatched bases: 1. This specimen comes from a study of blood T cell repertoires in COVID-19 (TCRdb year 2020). Regarding the research as a whole: Samples covering the acute and convalescent phases of COVID-19 were provided by collaborators in the United States, Italy and Spain. The prospective study material was composed of cDNA or gDNA derived from T cells, B-cell-depleted T cells, or PBMCs. Deeply sampled blood TCRbeta repertoires from subjects exposed to, actively infected with, or recovered from COVID-19 were included in the dataset. The repertoires were made available in a free public database intended to serve as a resource for research on the immune response to SARS-CoV-2. The samples were drawn from two sources: the first 160 participants of the ongoing ImmuneRACE study, and 1,254 subjects contributed by 6 global collaborators. The sample metadata nearly always contained a de-identified subject ID, COVID-19 status, age in years and sex. Where HLA class I and class II types were available, the types were taken from metadata supplied by the sample provider, not from assay-based typing.

What the study reported, not specific to this receptor: The amount of clinical and demographic metadata varied by source and participant and was provided uncurated.

TCRbeta CDR3 regions were amplified from genomic DNA by means of the immunoSEQ Assay, a bias-controlled multiplex PCR. The authors' analysis ran thus. The number of nucleated cells in each sample was estimated by amplification of reference gene primers within the assay. Sequence reads were collapsed and filtered to measure the absolute abundance of every unique TCRbeta CDR3 rearrangement. For each sample, productive Simpson clonality was calculated by taking the square root of Simpson's diversity index across productive rearrangements. Drawn from immuneACCESS, this table holds only the in-frame rearrangements with V and J called that TCRdb kept. Clones are partly lost; checked studies trace under half to an unresolved V gene and leave the rest unexplained. That table supplies the V and J calls and clone size; D and trimming were determined from the DNA. This sample has 350,000 to 450,000 clones in its table, and 80% to 95% of those were observed once. The ten biggest clones cover roughly 0.9% of the sample.

Participants in the prospective study were enrolled through a virtual design, were aged roughly 18 to 100 years, and lived in 20 to 30 United States geographic areas. Cohort assignment in the prospective study relied on participant-reported clinical history from a screening survey and a study questionnaire. Exposed participants were defined as having been in contact with someone with a PCR-confirmed or clinician-diagnosed COVID-19 case within 2 weeks of study entry. Each participant in the prospective study had whole blood, serum and a nasopharyngeal or oropharyngeal swab collected by mobile phlebotomists. Participants in the prospective study had the option to provide additional blood draws and questionnaires over a roughly 2-month period. Before DNA extraction, blood samples from the prospective study were shipped at room temperature or frozen.

The sequence came from a woman aged 40 to 55 who had been exposed to COVID-19. Sequencing was performed on PBMCs or T cells enriched from blood (not recorded which). The rearrangement combines TRBV6-5 with TRBJ2-4, with 8 bases in between that match TRBD1. In nucleotides, the sequence is TGTGCCAGCAGTCGGACAGGGAAAAACATTCAGTACTTC. It is translated as CASSRTGKNIQYF.